The rows below give T cell receptor beta chains drawn from one sample of a study of cytomegalovirus exposure and HLA in healthy donors. TCRdb keeps only in-frame clones here, not all; method: immunoSEQ multiplex PCR. The table records 150,000 to 200,000 clones, about four fifths of them present only once. Sequences were obtained from PBMCs. These receptors were taken from a woman aged 25 to 39 in good health and CMV-seropositive. Both conserved end residues are part of each CDR3. Each record gives: V gene, clone size, CDR3 protein. Part of the rows lack a size; the others show once, few, many or a class for expanded clones.

>TRBV28|-
CASNTGLRGYGYTF
>TRBV2|-
CASSALGVGETQYF
>TRBV9|-
CASSEGRGNARAFF
>TRBV12-5|-
CASGYSGNTEAFF
>TRBV19|-
CASSTGTISEAFF
>TRBV14|-
CASSLRLAGGETQYF
>TRBV5-6|-
CASSSAGRGVFWELFF
>TRBV11-2|few
CASSVTGTGGPETQYF
>TRBV7-3|-
CASRETSAGTDTQYF
>TRBV6-4|few
CASIRTNNNEQFF
>TRBV2|-
CASRSRGNQPQHF
>TRBV2|-
CASSESPRLAGATGELFF
>TRBV2|-
CASRGTGNTPTNEKLFF
>TRBV7-8|-
CASSSTGWGNQPQHF
>TRBV6-5|medium-sized
CASSYSGRAGTGELFF
>TRBV2|-
CASSPDETKGNTIYF
>TRBV4-2|few
CASSHRRTVGVGNQPQHF
>TRBV7-9|-
CSSSFGRSGSTEAFF
>TRBV28|-
CASSPLGQSNQPQHF
>TRBV13|-
CASSLGIGQGAYEQYF
>TRBV7-2|-
CASSPQGATEAFF
>TRBV7-2|few
CASSGPGGTGFSSLHF
>TRBV7-9|-
CSSSLAAPTGNTEAFF
>TRBV19|-
CASTEIAGQGTHEQYF
>TRBV29-1|-
CSAGQLEAFF
>TRBV5-8|once
CASSRRQGHDIQYF
>TRBV29-1|-
CSVKQGNQPQHF
>TRBV9|-
CVSSGGALGVGGGNSPLHF
>TRBV29-1|-
CSVEDERGGSLEQYF
>TRBV28|-
CASEAEIRFLVEPQHF
>TRBV9|-
CASSVVKGDRAFF
>TRBV5-1|-
CASSTRSRTELAKNIQYF
>TRBV7-9|-
CASSLGAEQYF
>TRBV5-1|few
CASSRGKKPPEETQYF
>TRBV28|-
CASSVAGANYGYTF
>TRBV4-1|-
CASSQRPSGGLAEQYF
>TRBV28|-
CASSSTGGRSQPQHF